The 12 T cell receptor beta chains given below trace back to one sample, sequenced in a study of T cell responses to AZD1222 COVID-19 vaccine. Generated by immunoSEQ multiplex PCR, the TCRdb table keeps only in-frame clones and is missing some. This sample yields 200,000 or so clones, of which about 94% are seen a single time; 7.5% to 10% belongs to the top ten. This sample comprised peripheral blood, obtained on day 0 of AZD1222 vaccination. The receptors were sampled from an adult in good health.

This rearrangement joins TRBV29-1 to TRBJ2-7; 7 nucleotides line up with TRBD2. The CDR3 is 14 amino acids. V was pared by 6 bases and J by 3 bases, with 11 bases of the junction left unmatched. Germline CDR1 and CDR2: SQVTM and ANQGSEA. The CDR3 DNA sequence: TGCAGCGTCGAGGGAAGCGGGAACCTCTACGAGCAGTACTTC. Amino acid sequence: CSVEGSGNLYEQYF.

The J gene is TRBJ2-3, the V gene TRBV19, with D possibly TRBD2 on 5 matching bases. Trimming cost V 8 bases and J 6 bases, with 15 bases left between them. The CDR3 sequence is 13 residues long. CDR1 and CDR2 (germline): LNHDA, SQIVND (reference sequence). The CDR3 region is CASASFRGDTQYF. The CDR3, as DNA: TGTGCCAGTGCTAGCTTTCGAGGGGATACGCAGTATTTT.

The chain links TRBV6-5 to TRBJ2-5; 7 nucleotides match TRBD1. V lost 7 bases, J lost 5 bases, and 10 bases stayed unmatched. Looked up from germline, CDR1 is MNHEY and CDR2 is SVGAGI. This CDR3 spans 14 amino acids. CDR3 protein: CASKLGQSKETQYF. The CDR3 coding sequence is TGTGCCAGCAAACTGGGACAGTCCAAGGAGACCCAGTACTTC.

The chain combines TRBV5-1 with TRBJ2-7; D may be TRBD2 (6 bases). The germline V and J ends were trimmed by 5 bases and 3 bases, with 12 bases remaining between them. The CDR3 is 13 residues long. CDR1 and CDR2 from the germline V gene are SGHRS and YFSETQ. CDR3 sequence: CASSYGGDYEQYF. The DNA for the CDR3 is TGCGCCAGCAGTTATGGCGGGGACTACGAGCAGTACTTC. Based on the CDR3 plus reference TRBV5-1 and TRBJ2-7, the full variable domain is KAGVTQTPRYLIKTRGQQVTLSCSPISGHRSVSWYQQTPGQGLQFLFEYFSETQRNKGNFPGRFSGRQFSNSRSEMNVSTLELGDSALYLCASSYGGDYEQYFGPGTRLTVT.

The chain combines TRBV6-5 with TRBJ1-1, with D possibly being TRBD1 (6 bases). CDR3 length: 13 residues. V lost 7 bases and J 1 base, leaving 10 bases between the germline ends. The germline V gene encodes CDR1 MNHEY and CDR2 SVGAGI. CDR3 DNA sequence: TGTGCCAGCACCCTGACAGGGAACACTGAAGCTTTCTTT. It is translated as CASTLTGNTEAFF.

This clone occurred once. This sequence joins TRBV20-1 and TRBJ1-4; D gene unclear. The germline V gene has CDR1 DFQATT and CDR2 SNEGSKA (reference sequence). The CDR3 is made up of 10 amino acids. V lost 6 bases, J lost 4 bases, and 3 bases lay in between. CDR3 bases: TGCAGTGCCTATAATGAAAAACTGTTTTTT. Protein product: CSAYNEKLFF.

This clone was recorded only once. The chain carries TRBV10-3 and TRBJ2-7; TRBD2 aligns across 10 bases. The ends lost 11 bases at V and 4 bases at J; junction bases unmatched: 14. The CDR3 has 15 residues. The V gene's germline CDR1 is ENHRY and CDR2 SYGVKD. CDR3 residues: CASQTQREGRYEQYF. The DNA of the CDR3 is TGTGCCTCCCAAACCCAGCGGGAGGGCCGGTACGAGCAGTACTTC.

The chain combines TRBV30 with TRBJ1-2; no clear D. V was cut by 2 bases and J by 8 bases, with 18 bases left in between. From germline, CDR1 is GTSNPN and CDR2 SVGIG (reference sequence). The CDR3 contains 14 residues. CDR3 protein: CAWSPHSGITGYTF. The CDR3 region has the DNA TGTGCCTGGAGTCCACACTCTGGGATCACGGGCTACACCTTC.

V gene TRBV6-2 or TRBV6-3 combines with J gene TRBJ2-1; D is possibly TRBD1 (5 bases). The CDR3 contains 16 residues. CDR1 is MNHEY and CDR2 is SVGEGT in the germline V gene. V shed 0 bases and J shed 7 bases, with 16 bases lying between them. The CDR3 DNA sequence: TGTGCCAGCAGTTACTCGGGGCGGATAAGCCCGAATGAGCAGTTCTTC. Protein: CASSYSGRISPNEQFF.

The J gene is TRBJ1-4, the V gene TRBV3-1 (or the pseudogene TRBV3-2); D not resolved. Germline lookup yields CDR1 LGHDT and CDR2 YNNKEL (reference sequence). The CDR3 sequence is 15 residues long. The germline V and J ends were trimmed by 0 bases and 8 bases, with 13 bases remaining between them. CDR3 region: CASSQDGRVGEKLFF. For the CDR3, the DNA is TGTGCCAGCAGCCAAGATGGTCGGGTAGGGGAAAAACTGTTTTTT.

The DNA of the CDR3 is TGTGCCAGCAGTGACGGGAGTTGGGGTTCACCCCTCCACTTT. Its protein product is CASSDGSWGSPLHF. V usage is TRBV6-1 and J usage is TRBJ1-6, with D hard to call. This CDR3 region has 14 residues. Between the trimmed V and J ends, which lost 3 bases and 9 bases, there was a span of 12 bases. Germline CDR1 reads MNHNS; CDR2 reads SASEGT.

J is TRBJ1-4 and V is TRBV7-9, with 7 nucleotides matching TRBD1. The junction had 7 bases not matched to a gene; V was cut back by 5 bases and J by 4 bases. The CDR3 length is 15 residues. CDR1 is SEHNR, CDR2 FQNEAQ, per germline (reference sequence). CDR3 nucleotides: TGTGCCAGCAGCCTAGGACAGGACCTTAATGAAAAACTGTTTTTT. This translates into CASSLGQDLNEKLFF. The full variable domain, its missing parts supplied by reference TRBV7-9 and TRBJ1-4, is DTGVSQNPRHKITKRGQNVTFRCDPISEHNRLYWYRQTLGQGPEFLTYFQNEAQLEKSRLLSDRFSAERPKGSFSTLEIQRTEQGDSAMYLCASSLGQDLNEKLFFGSGTQLSVL.